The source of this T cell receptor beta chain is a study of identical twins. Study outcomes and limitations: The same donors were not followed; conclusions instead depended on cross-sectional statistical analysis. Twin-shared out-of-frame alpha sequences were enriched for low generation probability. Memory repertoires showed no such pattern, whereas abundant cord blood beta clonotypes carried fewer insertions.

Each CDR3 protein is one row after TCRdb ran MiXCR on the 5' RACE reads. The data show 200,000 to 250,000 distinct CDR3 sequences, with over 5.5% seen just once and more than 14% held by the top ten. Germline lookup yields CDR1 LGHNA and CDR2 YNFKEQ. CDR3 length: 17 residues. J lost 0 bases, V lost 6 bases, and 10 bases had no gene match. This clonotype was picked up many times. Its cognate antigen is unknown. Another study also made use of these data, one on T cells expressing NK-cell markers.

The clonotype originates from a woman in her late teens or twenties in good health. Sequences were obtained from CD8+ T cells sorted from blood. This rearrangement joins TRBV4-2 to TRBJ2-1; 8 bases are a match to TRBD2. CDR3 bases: TGTGCCAGCAGTCCCAGATCTAGCGGGTTCTCCTACAATGAGCAGTTCTTC. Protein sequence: CASSPRSSGFSYNEQFF.